This T cell receptor beta chain stems from a study of monozygotic twins with inflammatory bowel disease (dated by TCRdb to between 2018 and 2021). In terms of the full investigation: The complete study included about 30 monozygotic twin pairs: 19 IBD-discordant Danish pairs and nine German pairs, of which four were IBD-concordant and five were IBD-discordant. Within discordant pairs, disease-associated traits were sought mainly by comparing IBD patients with their genetically identical healthy co-twins. Each individual had, on average, about 151 000 unique TCRalpha sequences and 181 000 unique TCRbeta sequences available for analysis. What the work shows at the level of the full study, not this receptor alone: No difference in repertoire similarity was observed between concordant and discordant twins, possibly owing to limited statistical power. No single strong signal or clonotype linked to IBD turned up in the results, so the idea that one exists was not supported. IBD patients shared fewer clonotypes with other individuals than healthy twins did, most markedly in patients showing signs of disease activity. Different T cell subtypes could not be distinguished in the analysis. Measured by the inverse Simpson index, TCRbeta repertoire diversity was lower in IBD patients than in their healthy co-twins. Because patients were on differing immunosuppressive treatments, the repertoires may have picked up extra background noise and inter-individual variability.

There are 14 amino acids in the CDR3, from cysteine to phenylalanine inclusive. The coding DNA is unavailable. The germline V gene supplies CDR1 SGHVS and CDR2 FQNEAQ. As regards this clonotype: This receptor's antigen is unknown.

From each donor, an approximately 2.5 ml peripheral blood sample was collected into PAXgene tubes and stored at -80 degrees C. Without T cell sorting, total RNA was isolated from whole blood using the PAXgene blood miRNA kit on an automated QIAcube. Deep TCRalpha and TCRbeta repertoire profiling with unique molecular barcoding was performed on peripheral blood of monozygotic twin pairs concordant or discordant for inflammatory bowel disease. Smoking habits were recorded for all twin pairs, and individuals were classified as current, former or never smokers. Preparation of the library involved 5' RACE. For each TCR library, 3,000 to 3,500 ng of total RNA was used. For each sample, cDNA was synthesized in eight separate reactions using SMARTScribe reverse transcriptase. Unique molecular identifiers containing a 6-nucleotide sample barcode were introduced through template switching during cDNA synthesis. TCRalpha and TCRbeta cDNA was amplified in two nested PCRs of around 15 and 9 cycles, and bead purification was carried out after each PCR. Before amplification, the cDNA was both treated with uracil DNA-glycosylase and purified with the QIAquick PCR purification kit. The second PCR was the step at which Illumina TruSeq-compatible adapters and sample-specific barcodes were added. TapeStation and Qubit were used to check library quality and concentration, and 5 to 5.5 ng of each library was pooled. The pooled libraries were sequenced with 2 x 100 bp reads and custom sequencing primers on an Illumina HiSeq2500 single-index Rapid Run. From the authors' description of their analysis: MiGEC version 1.2.6 was used for UMI-based consensus assembly, which corrected PCR and sequencing errors. MiXCR version 2.1.1 was used to carry out V(D)J alignment, clonotype assembly and CDR3 extraction. Gene usage, clonotype sharing and MAIT/NKT TCR abundance were normalised by analysing the top 1000, 10 000 and 20 000 clonotypes per sample. After downsampling to 27 000 UMIs, diversity was calculated as the inverse Simpson index using the vegan R package. Paired Mann-Whitney U tests were applied to discordant twin pairs, with Benjamini-Hochberg correction for multiple testing. Following TCRdb reprocessing, every CDR3 protein sequence forms one entry, and DNA is not provided. TCRdb, rather than the study authors, made the V and J calls. The sample's own table lists around 400,000 distinct CDR3 sequences. More than 2% of the sample rests with the top ten.

The sequenced sample consisted of blood. The source of this sequence is a human donor with ulcerative colitis or Crohn's disease, or a healthy co-twin of an affected twin (not recorded which). This sequence uses TRBV7-8 and TRBJ2-7; the D gene TCRdb calls, TRBD1, cannot be checked with no DNA. The CDR3 region reads CASSQGQGHGEQYF. Reference TRBV7-8 and TRBJ2-7 proteins supply the regions before and after the CDR3; the full variable domain is: GAGVSQSPRYKVAKRGQDVALRCDPISGHVSLFWYQQALGQGPEFLTYFQNEAQLDKSGLPSDRFFAERPEGSVSTLKIQRTQQEDSAVYLCASSQGQGHGEQYFGPGTRLTVT.